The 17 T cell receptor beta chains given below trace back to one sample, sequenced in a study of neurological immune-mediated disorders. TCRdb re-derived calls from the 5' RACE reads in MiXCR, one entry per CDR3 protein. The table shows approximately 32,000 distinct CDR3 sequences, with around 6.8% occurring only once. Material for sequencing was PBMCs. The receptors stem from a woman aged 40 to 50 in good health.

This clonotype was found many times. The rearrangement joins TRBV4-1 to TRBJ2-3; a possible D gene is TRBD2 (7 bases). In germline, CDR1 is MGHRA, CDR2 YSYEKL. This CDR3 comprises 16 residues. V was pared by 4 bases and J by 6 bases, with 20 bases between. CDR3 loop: CASSPLVGGAGDTQYF. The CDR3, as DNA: TGCGCCAGCAGCCCCCTGGTGGGGGGGGCCGGTGATACGCAGTATTTT.

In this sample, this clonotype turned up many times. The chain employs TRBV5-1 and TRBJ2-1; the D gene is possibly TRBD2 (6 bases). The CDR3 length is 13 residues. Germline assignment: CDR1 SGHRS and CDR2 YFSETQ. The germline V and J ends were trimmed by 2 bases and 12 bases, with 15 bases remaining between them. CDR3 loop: CASSFEGRFGQFF. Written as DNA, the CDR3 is TGCGCCAGCAGCTTTGAGGGGAGGTTTGGGCAGTTCTTC.

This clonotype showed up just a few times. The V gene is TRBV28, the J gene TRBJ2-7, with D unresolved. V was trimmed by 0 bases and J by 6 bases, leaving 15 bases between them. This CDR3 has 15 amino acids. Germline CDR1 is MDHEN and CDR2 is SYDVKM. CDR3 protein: CASSLWTTLSGEQYF. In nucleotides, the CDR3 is TGTGCCAGCAGTTTATGGACAACCCTTTCGGGCGAGCAGTACTTC.

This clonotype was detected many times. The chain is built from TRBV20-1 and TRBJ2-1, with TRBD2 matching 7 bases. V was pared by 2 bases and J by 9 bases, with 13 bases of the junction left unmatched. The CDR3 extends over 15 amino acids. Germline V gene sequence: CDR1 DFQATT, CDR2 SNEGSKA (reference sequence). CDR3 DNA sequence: TGCAGTGCTAGACCGGGAGGTAGCGCGTCGAGTGAGCAGTTCTTC. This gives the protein CSARPGGSASSEQFF.

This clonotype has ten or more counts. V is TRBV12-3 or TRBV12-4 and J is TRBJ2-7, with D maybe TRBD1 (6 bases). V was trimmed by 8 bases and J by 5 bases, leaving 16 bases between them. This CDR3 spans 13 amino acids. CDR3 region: CASSWDTQDEQYF. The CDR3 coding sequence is TGTGCCAGCTCTTGGGACACTCAGGACGAGCAGTACTTC.

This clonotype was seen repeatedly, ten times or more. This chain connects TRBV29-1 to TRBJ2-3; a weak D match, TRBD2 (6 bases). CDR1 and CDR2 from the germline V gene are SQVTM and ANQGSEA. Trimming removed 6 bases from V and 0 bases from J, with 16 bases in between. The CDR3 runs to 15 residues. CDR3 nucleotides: TGCAGCGTCCCTTCAGCGGGCTTTAGCACAGATACGCAGTATTTT. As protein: CSVPSAGFSTDTQYF.

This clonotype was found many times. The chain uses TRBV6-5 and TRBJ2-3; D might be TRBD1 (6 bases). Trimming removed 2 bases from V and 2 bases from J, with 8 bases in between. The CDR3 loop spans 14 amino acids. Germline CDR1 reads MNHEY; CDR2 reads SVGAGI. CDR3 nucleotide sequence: TGTGCCAGCAGTTACGGGACACACACAGATACGCAGTATTTT. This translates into CASSYGTHTDTQYF.

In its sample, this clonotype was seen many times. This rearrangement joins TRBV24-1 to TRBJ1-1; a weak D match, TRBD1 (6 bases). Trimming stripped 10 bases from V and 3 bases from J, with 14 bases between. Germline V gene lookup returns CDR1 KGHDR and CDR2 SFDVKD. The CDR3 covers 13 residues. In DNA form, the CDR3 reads TGTGCCACGGATACAGGGACACACACTGAAGCTTTCTTT. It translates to CATDTGTHTEAFF.

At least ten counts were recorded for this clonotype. The CDR3 is CASSQDDNRQGGSDFF. CDR3 coding DNA: TGTGCCAGCAGCCAAGATGATAATAGGCAAGGGGGCTCTGATTTCTTT. The chain recombines TRBV4-2 with TRBJ1-1; 7 bases line up with TRBD1. CDR3 size: 16 residues. The germline CDR1 and CDR2 sequences are LGHNA and YNFKEQ. V shed 0 bases, J shed 13 bases, and the junction held 17 bases outside the gene matches.

The CDR3, as DNA: TGCAGTGCGGGACTTGGGAGCACAGATACGCAGTATTTT. Translating gives CSAGLGSTDTQYF. The chain is built from TRBV20-1 and TRBJ2-3; D might be TRBD2 (6 bases). Germline V gene lookup returns CDR1 DFQATT and CDR2 SNEGSKA (reference sequence). The CDR3 is 13 amino acids. The ends were cut back, 6 bases at V and 0 bases at J, with 10 bases in the middle.

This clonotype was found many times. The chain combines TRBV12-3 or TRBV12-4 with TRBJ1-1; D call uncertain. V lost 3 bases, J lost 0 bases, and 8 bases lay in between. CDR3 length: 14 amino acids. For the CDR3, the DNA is TGTGCCAGCAGTTTCATCGCGATGAACACTGAAGCTTTCTTT. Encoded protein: CASSFIAMNTEAFF.

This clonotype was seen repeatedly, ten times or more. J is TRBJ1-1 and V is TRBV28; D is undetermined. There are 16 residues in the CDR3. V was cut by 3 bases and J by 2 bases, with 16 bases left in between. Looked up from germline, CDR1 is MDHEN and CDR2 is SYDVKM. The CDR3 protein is CASSFPLRAPNTEAFF. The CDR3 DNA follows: TGTGCCAGCAGTTTTCCGCTCCGGGCCCCAAACACTGAAGCTTTCTTT.

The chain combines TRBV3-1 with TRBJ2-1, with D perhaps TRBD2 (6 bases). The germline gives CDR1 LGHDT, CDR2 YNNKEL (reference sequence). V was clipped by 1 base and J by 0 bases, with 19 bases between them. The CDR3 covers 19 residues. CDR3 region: CASSQGTGHGGSSYNEQFF. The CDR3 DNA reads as TGTGCCAGCAGCCAAGGTACGGGCCACGGGGGTAGCTCCTACAATGAGCAGTTCTTC.

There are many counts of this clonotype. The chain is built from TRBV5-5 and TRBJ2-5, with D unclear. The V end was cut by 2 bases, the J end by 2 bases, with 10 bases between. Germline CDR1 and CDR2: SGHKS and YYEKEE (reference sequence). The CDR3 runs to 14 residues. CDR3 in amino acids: CASSFSPRQETQYF. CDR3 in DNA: TGTGCCAGCAGCTTTTCGCCGAGACAAGAGACCCAGTACTTC.

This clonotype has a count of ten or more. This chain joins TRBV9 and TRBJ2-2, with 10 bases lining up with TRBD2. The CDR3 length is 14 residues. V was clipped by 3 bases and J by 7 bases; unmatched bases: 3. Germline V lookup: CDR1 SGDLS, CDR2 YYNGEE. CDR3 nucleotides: TGTGCCAGCAGCGCTCCTAGCGGGGGCGGGGAGCTGTTTTTT. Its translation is CASSAPSGGGELFF.

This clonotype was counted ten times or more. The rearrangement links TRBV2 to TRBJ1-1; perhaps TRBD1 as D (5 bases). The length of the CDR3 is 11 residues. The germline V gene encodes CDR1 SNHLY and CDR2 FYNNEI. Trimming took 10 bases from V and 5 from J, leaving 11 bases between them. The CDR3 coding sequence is TGTGCCACCACCCCAGGGACTGAAGCTTTCTTT. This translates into CATTPGTEAFF. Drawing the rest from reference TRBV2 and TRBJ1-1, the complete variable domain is EPEVTQTPSHQVTQMGQEVILRCVPISNHLYFYWYRQILGQKVEFLVSFYNNEISEKSEIFDDQFSVERPDGSNFTLKIRSTKLEDSAMYFCATTPGTEAFFGQGTRLTVV.

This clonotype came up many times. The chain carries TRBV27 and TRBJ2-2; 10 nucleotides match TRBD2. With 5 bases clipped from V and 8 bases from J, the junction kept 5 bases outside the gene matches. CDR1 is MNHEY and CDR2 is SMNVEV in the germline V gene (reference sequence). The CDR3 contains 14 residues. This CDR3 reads CASSQASGRGELFF. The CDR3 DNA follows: TGTGCCAGCAGTCAAGCTAGCGGGAGAGGGGAGCTGTTTTTT.